One and the same sample provided the 14 T cell receptor beta chains below, sequenced in a study of shared clonotypes between healthy human individuals (dated by TCRdb to the early 2020s). To prepare the library, the immunoSEQ multiplex PCR assay was applied. What TCRdb holds here is the immuneACCESS table cut down to in-frame rearrangements. Part of the clones is not present; checked against another copy, under half of the missing clones reflect an unresolved V gene, and the others are unexplained. This sample lists approximately 1,000,000 clones; around three quarters were detected once. The ten biggest clones cover about 0.52% of the sample. Sequencing was carried out using memory CD4+ T cells from PBMCs. The sample's cell subset or site label is to be understood as: CD45RA-negative fraction. The origin of the receptors is a man between 18 and 35 years old in good health. Some clones in this sample may be carry-over from other donors' samples.

V and J are TRBV5-1 and TRBJ2-1; D may be TRBD2 (6 bases). This CDR3 is 14 amino acids long. Between the trimmed V and J ends, which lost 2 bases and 2 bases, there was a span of 8 bases. CDR1 is SGHRS and CDR2 is YFSETQ in the germline V gene. The DNA for the CDR3 is TGCGCCAGCAGCTTTAGCGGCACCTACAATGAGCAGTTCTTC. This codes for CASSFSGTYNEQFF.

The genes are TRBV5-1 and TRBJ2-1; 9 bases match TRBD1. CDR1 SGHRS and CDR2 YFSETQ come from the germline V gene. The CDR3 is 16 residues long. V was pared by 2 bases and J by 7 bases, with 10 bases of the junction left unmatched. For the CDR3, the DNA is TGCGCCAGCAGCTTCCTACCGGGACAGGGAAGGAATGAGCAGTTCTTC. Its protein is CASSFLPGQGRNEQFF.

This clone was counted once. The rearrangement uses TRBV5-6 and TRBJ2-7; 11 nucleotides match TRBD1. Germline V gene sequence: CDR1 SGHDT, CDR2 YYEEEE. This CDR3 has 15 amino acids. Trimming at V came to 1 base and at J to 5 bases, leaving 5 bases not matched to a gene. The CDR3 protein is CASSLLGQGGHEQYF. CDR3 bases: TGTGCCAGCAGCTTGTTGGGACAGGGGGGCCACGAGCAGTACTTC.

The chain combines TRBV5-1 with TRBJ2-1; TRBD2 agrees at 7 bases. V trimming: 4 bases; J trimming: 3 bases; junction bases outside the gene matches: 7. The CDR3 has 15 amino acids. Germline CDR1 is SGHRS and CDR2 is YFSETQ. This CDR3 reads CASSPGLVLYNEQFF. The DNA for the CDR3 is TGCGCCAGCAGCCCCGGACTAGTTCTCTACAATGAGCAGTTCTTC. The full variable domain, with the rest looked up from reference TRBV5-1 and TRBJ2-1, is KAGVTQTPRYLIKTRGQQVTLSCSPISGHRSVSWYQQTPGQGLQFLFEYFSETQRNKGNFPGRFSGRQFSNSRSEMNVSTLELGDSALYLCASSPGLVLYNEQFFGPGTRLTVL.

The chain has TRBV5-1 and TRBJ2-2; D may be TRBD2 (6 bases). Germline CDR1 SGHRS, CDR2 YFSETQ. The CDR3 loop spans 16 amino acids. Trimming took 2 bases from V and 4 from J, leaving 15 bases between them. CDR3 nucleotides: TGCGCCAGCAGCTTCAACCCGGGACTTAGCACCGGGGAGCTGTTTTTT. Protein: CASSFNPGLSTGELFF.

The chain uses TRBV9 and TRBJ2-2, with no clear D. CDR1 and CDR2 (germline): SGDLS, YYNGEE. V lost 0 bases, J lost 7 bases, and 16 bases lay in between. This CDR3 region has 16 residues. The CDR3 here is CASSVDGRLGGGELFF. In DNA form, the CDR3 reads TGTGCCAGCAGCGTAGACGGTCGTTTGGGTGGCGGGGAGCTGTTTTTT. Combining the CDR3 with reference TRBV9 and TRBJ2-2 gives the whole variable domain DSGVTQTPKHLITATGQRVTLRCSPRSGDLSVYWYQQSLDQGLQFLIQYYNGEERAKGNILERFSAQQFPDLHSELNLSSLELGDSALYFCASSVDGRLGGGELFFGEGSRLTVL.

The sample holds one count of this clone. The chain has TRBV5-1 and TRBJ2-7; D is uncertain. CDR3 length equals 14 residues. In germline, CDR1 is SGHRS, CDR2 YFSETQ. V shed 0 bases and J shed 3 bases, with 10 bases lying between them. The CDR3 reads CASSLAPRVYEQYF. CDR3 in DNA: TGCGCCAGCAGCTTGGCCCCGCGAGTCTACGAGCAGTACTTC.

The rearrangement joins TRBV28 to TRBJ1-1, with D possibly being TRBD1 (6 bases). In germline, CDR1 is MDHEN, CDR2 SYDVKM. The CDR3 loop spans 14 amino acids. Trimming cost V 6 bases and J 10 bases, with 21 bases left between them. The CDR3 nucleotides are TGTGCCAGCAGCACAAACGGGGGCGTCAGAACAGCTTTCTTT. It specifies CASSTNGGVRTAFF.

The rearrangement joins TRBV19 to TRBJ2-1, with 12 nucleotides matching TRBD2. The CDR3 has 20 residues. The germline CDR1 and CDR2 sequences are LNHDA and SQIVND (reference sequence). V lost 5 bases and J lost 2; bases outside the gene matches: 16. Written as DNA, the CDR3 is TGTGCCAGTAGTTCCAGCCGACTAGCGGGAGACAGGAGGACCTACAATGAGCAGTTCTTC. Translation gives CASSSSRLAGDRRTYNEQFF.

This clone was seen at least ten times. The chain recombines TRBV2 with TRBJ2-7, with 7 positions matching TRBD2. The CDR3 consists of 13 residues. Trimming at V came to 8 bases and at J to 2 bases, leaving 6 bases not matched to a gene. Germline V gene sequence: CDR1 SNHLY, CDR2 FYNNEI. CDR3 sequence reads: CASVPGTTYEQYF. CDR3 in DNA: TGTGCCAGCGTTCCTGGGACTACCTACGAGCAGTACTTC.

This chain links TRBV7-9 with TRBJ2-3; D is uncertain. Germline V gene data show CDR1 as SEHNR and CDR2 as FQNEAQ (reference sequence). The CDR3 consists of 12 residues. Trimming took 8 bases from V and 2 from J, leaving 8 bases between them. CDR3 protein: CASGLHTDTQYF. The DNA for the CDR3 is TGTGCCAGCGGTCTACACACAGATACGCAGTATTTT. Full variable domain (remainder filled in from reference TRBV7-9 and TRBJ2-3): DTGVSQNPRHKITKRGQNVTFRCDPISEHNRLYWYRQTLGQGPEFLTYFQNEAQLEKSRLLSDRFSAERPKGSFSTLEIQRTEQGDSAMYLCASGLHTDTQYFGPGTRLTVL.

CDR3 nucleotides: TGTGCCAGCACCTACAAGCCGGATCTCTCCTACAATGAGCAGTTCTTC. It yields the protein CASTYKPDLSYNEQFF. J is TRBJ2-1 and V is TRBV21-1. TRBV21-1 is described as a pseudogene. This CDR3 has 16 amino acids.

V is TRBV13 and J is TRBJ2-1, with a tentative D call TRBD2 (6 bases). The CDR3 is made up of 16 amino acids. Germline CDR1 and CDR2: PRHDT and FYEKMQ (reference sequence). V lost 5 bases and J lost 6, with 20 bases in between. The chain's CDR3 is CASSRIAREVTNEQFF. Written as DNA, the CDR3 is TGTGCCAGCAGCCGTATAGCGAGGGAGGTAACCAATGAGCAGTTCTTC.

V gene TRBV5-4 combines with J gene TRBJ2-1; the D gene is possibly TRBD2 (5 bases). Germline CDR1 SGHNT, CDR2 YYREEE (reference sequence). The length of the CDR3 is 14 residues. V was cut by 3 bases and J by 8 bases, with 15 bases left in between. CDR3 nucleotides: TGTGCCAGCAGCTCGGGAAACCAAGGCGATGAGCAGTTCTTC. Translating gives CASSSGNQGDEQFF.